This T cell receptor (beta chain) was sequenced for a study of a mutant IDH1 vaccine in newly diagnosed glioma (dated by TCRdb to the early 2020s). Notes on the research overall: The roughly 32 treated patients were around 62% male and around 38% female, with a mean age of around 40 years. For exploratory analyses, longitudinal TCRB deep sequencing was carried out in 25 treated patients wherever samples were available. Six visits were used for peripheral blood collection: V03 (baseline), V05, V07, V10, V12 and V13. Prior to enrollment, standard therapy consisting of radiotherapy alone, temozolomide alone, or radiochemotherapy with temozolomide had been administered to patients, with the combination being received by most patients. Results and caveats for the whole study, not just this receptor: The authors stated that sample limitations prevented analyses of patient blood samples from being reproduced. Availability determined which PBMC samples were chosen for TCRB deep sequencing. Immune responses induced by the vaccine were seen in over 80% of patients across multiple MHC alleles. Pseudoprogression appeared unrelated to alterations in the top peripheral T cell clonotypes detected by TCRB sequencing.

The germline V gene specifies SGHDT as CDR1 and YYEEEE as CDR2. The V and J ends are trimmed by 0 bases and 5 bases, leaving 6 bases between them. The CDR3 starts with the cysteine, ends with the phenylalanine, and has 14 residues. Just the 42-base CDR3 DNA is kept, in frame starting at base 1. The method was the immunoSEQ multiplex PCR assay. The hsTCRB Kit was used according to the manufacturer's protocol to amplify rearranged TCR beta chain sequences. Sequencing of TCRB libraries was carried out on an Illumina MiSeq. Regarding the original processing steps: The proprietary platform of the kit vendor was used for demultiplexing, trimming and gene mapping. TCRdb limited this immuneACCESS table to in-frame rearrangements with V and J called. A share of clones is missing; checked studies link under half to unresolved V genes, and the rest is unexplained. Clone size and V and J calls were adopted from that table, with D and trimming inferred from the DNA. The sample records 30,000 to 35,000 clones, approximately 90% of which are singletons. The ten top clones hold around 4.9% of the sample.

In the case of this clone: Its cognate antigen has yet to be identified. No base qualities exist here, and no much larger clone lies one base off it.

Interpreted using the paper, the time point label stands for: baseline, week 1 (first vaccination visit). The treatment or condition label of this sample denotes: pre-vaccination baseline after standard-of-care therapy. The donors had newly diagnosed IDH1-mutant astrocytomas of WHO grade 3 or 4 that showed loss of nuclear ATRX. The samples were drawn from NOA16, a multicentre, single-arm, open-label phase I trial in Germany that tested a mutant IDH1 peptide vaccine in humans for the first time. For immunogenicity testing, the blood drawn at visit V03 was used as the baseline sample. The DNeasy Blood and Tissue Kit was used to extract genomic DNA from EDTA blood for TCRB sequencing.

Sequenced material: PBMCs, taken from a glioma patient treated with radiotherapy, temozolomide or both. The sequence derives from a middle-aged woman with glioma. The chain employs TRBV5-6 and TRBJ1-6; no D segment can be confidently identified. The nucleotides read TGTGCCAGCAGCTTGGGTATAAATAATTCACCCCTCCACTTT. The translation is CASSLGINNSPLHF. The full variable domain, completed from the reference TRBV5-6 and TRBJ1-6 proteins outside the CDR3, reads DAGVTQSPTHLIKTRGQQVTLRCSPKSGHDTVSWYQQALGQGPQFIFQYYEEEERQRGNFPDRFSGHQFPNYSSELNVNALLLGDSALYLCASSLGINNSPLHFGNGTRLTVT.